Each of the 9 T cell receptor beta chains below was sequenced from the same sample in a study of shared clonotypes between healthy human individuals. Assay used: immunoSEQ multiplex PCR; TCRdb lists only in-frame clones, some missing. The sample shows more than 2 million clones, 90% to 95% of them seen only once. What was sequenced was naive CD4+ T cells sorted from blood. Subset described: CD45RA+ positively selected. The source of these receptors is a man aged 18 to 30 in good health.

The chain couples TRBV30 to TRBJ2-1, with TRBD1 as a possible D gene (5 bases). Germline CDR1 and CDR2: GTSNPN and SVGIG (reference sequence). The CDR3 is 12 amino acids. V was shortened by 2 bases and J by 8 bases, with 10 bases between the two germline ends. This chain's CDR3 is CAWSPRDDEQFF. CDR3 DNA sequence: TGTGCCTGGAGTCCCAGGGATGATGAGCAGTTCTTC.

The chain joins TRBV10-1 to TRBJ1-1; the match to TRBD1 covers 10 bases. V dropped 8 bases and J dropped 3; count of bases not matched to a gene: 12. Germline V CDR1 and CDR2: WNHNN, SYGVQD (reference sequence). CDR3 size: 16 residues. CDR3 sequence: CASEPVPGQGYTEAFF. For the CDR3, the DNA is TGCGCCAGCGAACCTGTCCCGGGACAGGGGTACACTGAAGCTTTCTTT.

This clone showed up just once. This chain uses TRBV6-1 with TRBJ1-3; no clear D. CDR1 is MNHNS, CDR2 SASEGT, per germline. The length of the CDR3 is 12 residues. V was pared by 7 bases and J by 1 base, with 5 bases between. As DNA, the CDR3 is TGTGCCAGCAAGTTGTCTGGAAACACCATATATTTT. Its protein product is CASKLSGNTIYF.

This chain connects TRBV30 to TRBJ1-2; 9 bases map to TRBD1. CDR3 length: 13 residues. With 2 bases clipped from V and 8 bases from J, the junction kept 6 bases outside the gene matches. Per germline, CDR1 GTSNPN and CDR2 SVGIG (reference sequence). The CDR3 sequence: CAWSRTGESGYTF. CDR3 sequence (DNA): TGTGCCTGGAGTCGGACAGGGGAGAGCGGCTACACCTTC.

This clone was observed a single time. The V and J genes are TRBV5-4 and TRBJ2-5; D possibly corresponds to TRBD2 (6 bases). Trimming took 2 bases from V and 2 from J, leaving 13 bases between them. The CDR3 spans 15 residues. Germline V gene sequence: CDR1 SGHNT, CDR2 YYREEE (reference sequence). The CDR3 loop is CASSLGLASQETQYF. The CDR3 coding sequence is TGTGCCAGCAGCTTAGGGCTAGCGTCACAAGAGACCCAGTACTTC.

The rearrangement uses TRBV29-1 and TRBJ2-7, with D perhaps matching TRBD1 (6 bases). Trimming removed 3 bases at V and 6 bases at J, with 9 bases between. CDR1 is SQVTM and CDR2 is ANQGSEA in the germline V gene. This CDR3 spans 11 amino acids. The CDR3 sequence is CSVEGAIEQYF. In nucleotides, the CDR3 is TGCAGCGTTGAGGGGGCCATCGAGCAGTACTTC.

The gene calls are TRBV27 and TRBJ2-7, with D unresolved. Germline-derived CDR1 and CDR2 are MNHEY and SMNVEV (reference sequence). The ends were cut back, 0 bases at V and 0 bases at J, with 12 bases in the middle. This CDR3 is 16 amino acids long. The CDR3 DNA sequence: TGTGCCAGCAGTTTATCTGCCGGACCCTTCTCCTACGAGCAGTACTTC. Translating gives CASSLSAGPFSYEQYF.

The gene calls are TRBV5-1 and TRBJ1-1; 8 positions agree with TRBD1. Germline CDR1 is SGHRS and CDR2 is YFSETQ. Trimming cost V 4 bases and J 5 bases; bases outside gene matches: 7. This CDR3 is built from 14 residues. Here the CDR3 DNA reads TGCGCCAGCAGCACCTCAGGGGGCTGGACTGAAGCTTTCTTT. Protein sequence: CASSTSGGWTEAFF.

CDR3 amino acids: CASTKDRGTDTQYF. CDR3 coding DNA: TGCGCCAGCACGAAGGACAGAGGCACAGATACGCAGTATTTT. The rearrangement joins TRBV5-1 to TRBJ2-3; a weak D match, TRBD1 (6 bases). Germline CDR1 is SGHRS and CDR2 is YFSETQ. This CDR3 is 14 amino acids long. Between the trimmed V and J ends, which lost 6 bases and 1 base, there was a span of 12 bases.